This T cell receptor (beta chain) was recorded in a study of blood T cell repertoires in COVID-19. Germline trimming cut 5 bases from V and 5 bases from J; bases unmatched to any gene: 2. The CDR3 length is 15 residues. Germline V gives CDR1 SGDLS, CDR2 YYNGEE. The table came from immunoSEQ multiplex PCR; TCRdb's copy has only in-frame clones and leaves some out. The sample carries around 110,000 clones, roughly 78% recorded once. The origin of this receptor is a man in his fifties or sixties with active or convalescent COVID-19. The specimen was peripheral blood. The chain carries TRBV9 and TRBJ2-2; 14 bases align to TRBD2. This chain's CDR3 is CASRGTSGRTGELFF. Written as DNA, the CDR3 is TGTGCCAGCAGGGGGACTAGCGGGAGAACCGGGGAGCTGTTTTTT. Drawing the rest from reference TRBV9 and TRBJ2-2, the complete variable domain is DSGVTQTPKHLITATGQRVTLRCSPRSGDLSVYWYQQSLDQGLQFLIQYYNGEERAKGNILERFSAQQFPDLHSELNLSSLELGDSALYFCASRGTSGRTGELFFGEGSRLTVL.